The clone carrying this T cell receptor (beta chain) was detected a few times. Some clones are missing from TCRdb's copy, which holds only in-frame ones; the method was immunoSEQ multiplex PCR. The sample has 40,000 to 50,000 clones; about 73% are singletons. This entry is derived from a study of memory CD4+ T cells and cytomegalovirus serostatus. The CDR3 has 18 residues. The germline V gene encodes CDR1 LGHNA and CDR2 YSLEER. V trimming: 3 bases; J trimming: 1 base; junction bases outside the gene matches: 10. The sort gate was single viable CD3+CD4+CD8-CD45RO+ cells for memory CD4+ T cells. The genes are TRBV4-3 and TRBJ2-2, with 8 bases identical to TRBD2. The sample comprised memory CD4+ T cells from blood. The receptor's source is an adult in good health and CMV-seronegative. The CDR3, as DNA: TGCGCCAGCAGCCAGAATCCGAGCGGGGGCGTGAACACCGGGGAGCTGTTTTTT. Translating it yields CASSQNPSGGVNTGELFF.